The clone carrying this T cell receptor beta chain was recorded at least ten times. Its specificity is unknown. This specimen belongs to a study of molecular identifiers for immune sequencing clone quantification. Study-wide results and caveats: One cell's worth of spiked Jurkat TCR RNA was reportedly detectable among one million naive cells. Clones that exceeded 20 RNA copies held over 99% of effector molecules, yet under 1% in naive cells.

Preparation of the bulk TCR libraries relied on previously described methods and listed TCR primers. One entry per CDR3 protein results from TCRdb running MiXCR on the PCR reads. The profile covers tens of thousands of distinct CDR3 sequences, with 15% to 20% appearing a single time and 0.9% to 1% taken by the ten largest. Trimming took off 8 bases at V and 4 bases at J, with 24 bases between the two ends. The CDR3 sequence is 16 residues long. Looked up from germline, CDR1 is MNHEY and CDR2 is SMNVEV (reference sequence). The sequenced material came from naive CD8+ T cells from blood, with Jurkat cell RNA spiked in. Subset indicated: FACS-sorted CD8+CD4-CCR7+CD45RA+ naive T cells. The V call is TRBV27, the J call TRBJ2-7; perhaps TRBD1 as D (6 bases). The sequence was collected from a human donor in good health. Some libraries in this study had Jurkat cell RNA spiked in. The CDR3 nucleotides read TGTGCCAGCGGCCCATCCGGGCCAGGGGCCCCGTACGAGCAGTACTTC. Encoded protein: CASGPSGPGAPYEQYF.